The rows below give T cell receptor beta chains drawn from one sample of a study of CD8 T cells in Susac syndrome. In TCRdb, the immunoSEQ multiplex PCR reads were re-called with MiXCR into one record per CDR3 protein. The table includes under 80,000 distinct CDR3 sequences, about 93% detected once. The specimen sequenced was CD4+ T cells from PBMCs. Source of these receptors: a human donor with Susac syndrome. Both conserved end residues are part of each CDR3. D genes are given only for firm matches. For some rows the clone size is stated as once, few or many, or as a class when expanded; others skip it.

>once|TRBJ2-1|13|TRBV29-1|TRBD1
TGCAGCGTTGAGGAGACAGGGGTGGGGAAGCAGTTCTTC
CSVEETGVGKQFF
>once|TRBJ1-2|13|TRBV7-2|TRBD1
TGTGCCAGCAGCGGGACAGGATACTATGGCTACACCTTC
CASSGTGYYGYTF
>NA|TRBJ1-2|14|TRBV5-1|NA
TGCGCCAGCAGACCAGGGTACAGCAACTATGGCTACACCTTC
CASRPGYSNYGYTF
>NA|TRBJ1-2|15|TRBV14|NA
TGTGCCAGCAGCCAAGAAAGAGGGTTTGACTATGGCTACACCTTC
CASSQERGFDYGYTF
>NA|TRBJ2-1|13|TRBV7-2|NA
TGTGCCAGCAGCGCCCGTCGGCGCGATGAGCAGTTCTTC
CASSARRRDEQFF
>NA|TRBJ1-4|15|TRBV20-1|NA
TGCAGTGCTCTACCTGACAGCGGAGAAAATGAAAAACTGTTTTTT
CSALPDSGENEKLFF
>NA|TRBJ2-4|13|TRBV2|NA
TGTGCCAGCAGTATCGGCAGCCGGGACATTCAGTACTTC
CASSIGSRDIQYF
>NA|TRBJ2-3|15|TRBV5-1|TRBD1
TGCGCCAGCAGTTTTACCGGGACAGGGTCAAATACGCAGTATTTT
CASSFTGTGSNTQYF
>NA|TRBJ1-1|13|TRBV4-3|NA
TGCGCCAGCAGCCAAGTGTTCGGCGGTGAAGCTTTCTTT
CASSQVFGGEAFF
>NA|TRBJ2-7|14|TRBV20-1|TRBD2
TGCAGTGTTTCCGGTAGCGGGGGTTGGGGCGAGCAGTACTTC
CSVSGSGGWGEQYF
>NA|TRBJ2-5|15|TRBV9|TRBD2
TGTGCCAGCAGCGTCACTAGCGATGGGCATTTGACCCAGTACTTC
CASSVTSDGHLTQYF
>NA|TRBJ2-3|17|TRBV9|NA
TGTGCCAGCAGCGTAGATCTAGCAGGTGGGGTGGGAGATACGCAGTATTTT
CASSVDLAGGVGDTQYF
>NA|TRBJ1-5|17|TRBV6-1|NA
TGTGCCAGCAGTCCCCTCGGGGGCGGGGTCAGCAATCAGCCCCAGCATTTT
CASSPLGGGVSNQPQHF
>NA|TRBJ1-3|17|TRBV18|TRBD1
TGTGCCAGCTCACCAGGACAGGGAAACTTCGCTGGAAACACCATATATTTT
CASSPGQGNFAGNTIYF
>NA|TRBJ1-5|15|TRBV2|TRBD1
TGTGCCAGCAGGGGGACAGGGAATAGCAATCAGCCCCAGCATTTT
CASRGTGNSNQPQHF
>NA|TRBJ2-1|14|TRBV29-1|NA
TGCAGCGTTGTAAGGATCAAGGGGGACAATGAGCAGTTCTTC
CSVVRIKGDNEQFF
>once|TRBJ2-7|15|TRBV6-2/TRBV6-3|TRBD1
TGTGCCAGCAGACCCCTCGGGACAGGGAAAGACGAGCAGTACTTC
CASRPLGTGKDEQYF
>NA|TRBJ2-1|13|TRBV12-3/TRBV12-4|NA
TGTGCCAGCATCAGCCAGTTACCCAATGAGCAGTTCTTC
CASISQLPNEQFF
>NA|TRBJ2-2|18|TRBV6-1|TRBD2
TGTGCCAGCAGTCCCCAGCGGGGGGGCCGCGGGAACACCGGGGAGCTGTTTTTT
CASSPQRGGRGNTGELFF
>NA|TRBJ2-7|13|TRBV6-5|TRBD2
TGTGCCAGCAGTACCGCTAGCGGGGGCGAGCAGTACTTC
CASSTASGGEQYF
>once|TRBJ2-1|15|TRBV7-2|NA
TGTGCCAGCAGCCCACGAGAGGCCCCCTACAATGAGCAGTTCTTC
CASSPREAPYNEQFF
>NA|TRBJ2-5|17|TRBV28|NA
TGTGCCAGCAGTTCCATGGTAACCAGACCGGGCAAAGAGACCCAGTACTTC
CASSSMVTRPGKETQYF
>NA|TRBJ2-7|15|TRBV18|TRBD1
TGTGCCAGCTCAGGAACAGGGGCGAGCTCCTACGAGCAGTACTTC
CASSGTGASSYEQYF
>NA|TRBJ2-3|12|TRBV12-5|NA
TGTGCTAGTGCCCCCCCTGGAGATACGCAGTATTTT
CASAPPGDTQYF
>NA|TRBJ2-1|14|TRBV5-1|TRBD1
TGCGCCAGCGGTGAGACAGGGGGCTCGGATGAGCAGTTCTTC
CASGETGGSDEQFF
>NA|TRBJ2-1|17|TRBV9|TRBD2
TGTGCCAGCAGCTCCCTGGCCAGCGGGAGAGTTTACAATGAGCAGTTCTTC
CASSSLASGRVYNEQFF